The clone carrying this T cell receptor (beta chain) was seen more than once but under ten times. Antigen unknown. This specimen comes from a study of identical twins. Study findings and constraints: The study found weaker excess twin sharing in beta out-of-frame sequences.

The V end lost 6 bases, the J end lost 2 bases, and 18 bases lay between the germline ends. Germline-derived CDR1 and CDR2 are DFQATT and SNEGSKA (reference sequence). The CDR3 spans 15 residues. After template switching added a universal primer site, the resulting cDNA carried unique molecular identifiers. TCRdb independently ran MiXCR on the 5' RACE reads; one entry per CDR3 protein. The table includes approximately 300,000 distinct CDR3 sequences, 9.5% detected once. This sample was also put to use in a study of yellow fever vaccine responses in identical twins. As reported in that work: Reports say the vaccine T cell response in twins looked partly convergent and partly personalized.

This sequence originates from a woman between 18 and 30 years old in good health. The V and J genes are TRBV20-1 and TRBJ2-3; D possibly corresponds to TRBD1 (5 bases). Sequenced material: CD8+ T cells sorted from blood. The CDR3 loop reads CSAYQGGRDTDTQYF. In DNA, the CDR3 is TGCAGTGCGTACCAGGGCGGTAGGGACACAGATACGCAGTATTTT.